This entry lists 30 T cell receptor beta chains sequenced from one sample in a study of T cells and Merkel cell carcinoma outcomes. Clones were read by immunoSEQ multiplex PCR, and TCRdb kept only the in-frame ones, dropping some. The table includes under 15,000 clones, roughly 95% detected once. The sequencing sample was made of tumor tissue from Merkel cell carcinoma. The receptors derive from a human donor with Merkel cell carcinoma.

The count of this clone is one. The chain carries TRBV2 and TRBJ2-1; 9 positions match TRBD1. CDR1 is SNHLY and CDR2 is FYNNEI in the germline V gene. Trimming removed 3 bases from V and 4 bases from J; junction bases left unmatched: 7. The CDR3 runs 16 residues. CDR3 sequence (DNA): TGTGCCAGCAGTGATCCCGGGACAGGGTCTTACAATGAGCAGTTCTTC. Encoded protein: CASSDPGTGSYNEQFF.

The V call is TRBV5-5, the J call TRBJ1-2; D call uncertain. The ends were cut back, 4 bases at V and 0 bases at J, with 16 bases in the middle. Germline V lookup: CDR1 SGHKS, CDR2 YYEKEE (reference sequence). The CDR3 spans 16 residues. For the CDR3, the DNA is TGTGCCAGCAGCGATCCGGGTACACCGACTAACTATGGCTACACCTTC. It specifies CASSDPGTPTNYGYTF. Together with reference TRBV5-5 and TRBJ1-2, the CDR3 gives the full variable domain: DAGVTQSPTHLIKTRGQQVTLRCSPISGHKSVSWYQQVLGQGPQFIFQYYEKEERGRGNFPDRFSARQFPNYSSELNVNALLLGDSALYLCASSDPGTPTNYGYTFGSGTRLTVV.

The chain couples TRBV7-9 to TRBJ1-2; D not certain. V was trimmed by 8 bases and J by 4 bases, leaving 14 bases between them. CDR3 size: 13 residues. Germline assignment: CDR1 SEHNR and CDR2 FQNEAQ (reference sequence). The CDR3 loop reads CASRHLAGYGYTF. DNA for the CDR3: TGTGCCAGCCGCCATTTGGCAGGCTATGGCTACACCTTC.

The chain combines TRBV5-1 with TRBJ2-7, with 9 bases aligning to TRBD1. The CDR3 has 15 amino acids. Germline V CDR1 and CDR2: SGHRS, YFSETQ. The junction had 5 bases not matched to a gene; V was cut back by 3 bases and J by 1 base. The CDR3 sequence: CASSSGGTGSYEQYF. In DNA form, the CDR3 reads TGCGCCAGCAGCTCCGGCGGGACAGGGTCCTACGAGCAGTACTTC.

The rearrangement joins TRBV30 to TRBJ1-5, with 7 bases aligning to TRBD1. J was trimmed by 5 bases and V by 1 base; bases with no gene match: 11. This CDR3 is built from 16 residues. CDR1 and CDR2 from the germline V gene are GTSNPN and SVGIG (reference sequence). The CDR3 region is CAWSAKRTGGHQPQHF. The DNA of the CDR3 is TGTGCCTGGAGTGCTAAACGGACAGGAGGGCATCAGCCCCAGCATTTT.

This rearrangement joins TRBV11-3 to TRBJ2-7; D unresolved. V dropped 5 bases and J dropped 2 bases, with 16 bases sitting between them. CDR3 length: 15 residues. Looked up from germline, CDR1 is SGHNT and CDR2 is YENEEA. DNA of the CDR3: TGTGCCAGCAGCCCACCCGGCAGGATGGCCTACGAGCAGTACTTC. Residues: CASSPPGRMAYEQYF.

For this clone: One junction end disagrees with the germline gene, perhaps due to a read error. The chain uses TRBV29-1 and TRBJ1-4, with D unclear. This CDR3 is 13 amino acids long. From germline, CDR1 is SQVTM and CDR2 ANQGSEA. CDR3 sequence (DNA): TGCAGCGTTATATCACAGCTAAATGAAAAACGGTTTTTT. It encodes CSVISQLNEKRFF.

Of note for this clone: A read error may produce the germline difference seen at one junction end. The V and J genes are TRBV30 and TRBJ2-5; either TRBD1 or TRBD2 may supply D (6 bases each). The V gene's germline CDR1 is GTSNPN and CDR2 SVGIG (reference sequence). The CDR3 runs 12 residues. CDR3 in DNA: TGTGCTGTCGGACGGGGGCTAGAGACTCAGTACTTC. This sequence encodes CAVGRGLETQYF.

The rearrangement uses TRBV9 and TRBJ2-7; D is undetermined. Germline V gene lookup returns CDR1 SGDLS and CDR2 YYNGEE. The CDR3 consists of 14 residues. Trimming cost V 0 bases and J 6 bases, with 13 bases left between them. CDR3 protein: CASSVDGALGEQYF. CDR3 coding DNA: TGTGCCAGCAGCGTAGACGGCGCTTTGGGCGAGCAGTACTTC. Full variable domain (rest looked up from reference TRBV9 and TRBJ2-7): DSGVTQTPKHLITATGQRVTLRCSPRSGDLSVYWYQQSLDQGLQFLIQYYNGEERAKGNILERFSAQQFPDLHSELNLSSLELGDSALYFCASSVDGALGEQYFGPGTRLTVT.

The count of this clone is one. J is TRBJ2-3 and V is TRBV29-1; unclear D gene. Germline-derived CDR1 and CDR2 are SQVTM and ANQGSEA. The V gene lost 3 bases and the J gene lost 1 base, with 17 bases spanning the gap. The CDR3 has 16 amino acids. CDR3 DNA: TGCAGCGTTGAGGACCACCGAGCCTCGGGCACAGATACGCAGTATTTT. This gives the protein CSVEDHRASGTDTQYF.

The chain combines TRBV4-1 with TRBJ2-3; D may match TRBD1 or TRBD2 (5 bases each). The CDR3 covers 16 residues. The V gene's germline CDR1 is MGHRA and CDR2 YSYEKL. V lost 5 bases and J 4 bases, leaving 19 bases between the germline ends. CDR3 in amino acids: CASSTSRTRGPDTQYF. The CDR3 nucleotides are TGCGCCAGCAGCACTTCTAGGACAAGGGGACCAGATACGCAGTATTTT.

Comments on this clone: A much bigger clone sits one base away, suggesting this may be a read error. The same CDR3 is also encoded by other DNA sequences in this sample. This chain links TRBV7-3 with TRBJ1-1; D perhaps matches TRBD1 (5 bases). Germline CDR1 reads SGHTA; CDR2 reads FQGTGA. The CDR3 has 15 amino acids. The CDR3 DNA sequence: TGTGCCAGCAGCTCCACCGGGTCAGGGTCCAGTGAAGCTTTTTTT. This encodes CASSSTGSGSSEAFF.

This rearrangement joins TRBV7-8 to TRBJ2-1, with 10 nucleotides matching TRBD1. There are 15 residues in the CDR3. Germline V gives CDR1 SGHVS, CDR2 FQNEAQ. J was trimmed by 2 bases and V by 6 bases; bases with no gene match: 4. Here the CDR3 reads CASRTGTGAYNEQFF. The DNA for the CDR3 is TGTGCCAGCAGGACCGGGACAGGGGCCTACAATGAGCAGTTCTTC.

The chain couples TRBV30 to TRBJ2-7; D remains unclear. This CDR3 contains 13 residues. Trimming pared 4 bases from V and 2 bases from J, leaving 12 bases between. CDR1 and CDR2 from the germline V gene are GTSNPN and SVGIG (reference sequence). The CDR3 spells CAWTRKSTYEQYF. The CDR3 DNA reads TGTGCCTGGACCCGTAAGAGCACCTACGAGCAGTACTTC.

To note about this clone: A read error may account for a junction end that differs from germline. The chain uses TRBV5-5 and TRBJ1-5, with D unclear. The CDR3 runs 16 residues. In germline, CDR1 is SGHKS, CDR2 YYEKEE (reference sequence). The CDR3 here is CASNLSLAASNQPQHF. DNA of the CDR3: TGTGCCAGCAACTTGTCCTTGGCAGCTAGCAATCAGCCCCAGCATTTT.

This chain uses TRBV7-2 with TRBJ2-2, with a possible D match to TRBD1 (5 bases). Germline V CDR1 and CDR2: SGHTA, FQGNSA. The CDR3 loop spans 14 amino acids. V lost 1 base and J 4 bases, leaving 7 bases between the germline ends. CDR3: CASSLDRPTGELFF. As DNA, the CDR3 is TGTGCCAGCAGCTTAGACAGGCCCACCGGGGAGCTGTTTTTT.

J is TRBJ2-3 and V is TRBV9; D ambiguous. The germline V gene encodes CDR1 SGDLS and CDR2 YYNGEE. Trimming removed 3 bases from V and 6 bases from J, with 14 bases in between. This CDR3 region has 14 residues. CDR3 loop: CASSAPSRADTQYF. The DNA for the CDR3 is TGTGCCAGCAGCGCCCCGAGTCGGGCTGATACGCAGTATTTT.

The chain uses TRBV30 and TRBJ1-2; possible D gene TRBD1, 5 bases. The V end was cut by 0 bases, the J end by 7 bases, with 6 bases between. Germline values: CDR1 GTSNPN, CDR2 SVGIG (reference sequence). CDR3 size: 11 residues. The CDR3 bases are TGTGCCTGGAGTGTAAGGGGTGGCTACACCTTC. This gives the protein CAWSVRGGYTF.

The V call is TRBV7-6, the J call TRBJ2-1; D is unclear. This CDR3 has 15 amino acids. With 5 bases removed from V and 3 bases from J, the gap between germline ends came to 14 bases. Germline V gives CDR1 SGHVS, CDR2 FNYEAQ. In DNA form, the CDR3 reads TGTGCCAGCAGCGTTGGGTCGGTCATCTACAATGAGCAGTTCTTC. Residues: CASSVGSVIYNEQFF.

In regard to this clone: A junction boundary mismatches the germline segment, possibly from a read error. The chain has TRBV13 and TRBJ2-1; D uncertain. The CDR3 contains 13 residues. CDR1 PRHDT and CDR2 FYEKMQ come from the germline V gene (reference sequence). The CDR3 coding sequence is TGTGCCAACAGCTTACCTTCTCTCAATGAGCAGTTCTTC. This translates into CANSLPSLNEQFF.

The genes are TRBV11-3 and TRBJ2-6; 12 bases agree with TRBD1. CDR3 length: 18 residues. J lost 2 bases, V lost 5 bases, and 7 bases had no gene match. Germline assignment: CDR1 SGHNT and CDR2 YENEEA. DNA for the CDR3: TGTGCCAGCAGCCCAGGGGACAGGGGGCTGGCTGGGGCCAACGTCCTGACTTTC. This encodes CASSPGDRGLAGANVLTF. The variable domain in full, completed from reference TRBV11-3 and TRBJ2-6, reads EAGVVQSPRYKIIEKKQPVAFWCNPISGHNTLYWYLQNLGQGPELLIRYENEEAVDDSQLPKDRFSAERLKGVDSTLKIQPAELGDSAVYLCASSPGDRGLAGANVLTFGAGSRLTVL.

The chain combines TRBV27 with TRBJ2-7; 8 nucleotides match TRBD2. J lost 8 bases, V lost 6 bases, and 12 bases had no gene match. The length of the CDR3 is 14 residues. Germline CDR1 and CDR2: MNHEY and SMNVEV (reference sequence). The chain's CDR3 is CASRGSGGSSKQYF. Here the CDR3 DNA reads TGTGCCAGCAGGGGGTCGGGGGGGTCCAGCAAGCAGTACTTC.

This clone was recorded once. The chain uses TRBV30 and TRBJ2-7; possibly TRBD2 for D (6 bases). Germline V lookup: CDR1 GTSNPN, CDR2 SVGIG (reference sequence). The ends were cut back, 5 bases at V and 4 bases at J, with 15 bases in the middle. This CDR3 is built from 13 residues. CDR3 in DNA: TGTGCCTGGCAAAGCGGGTTTTCTTACGAGCAGTACTTC. It encodes CAWQSGFSYEQYF.

The gene calls are TRBV5-6 and TRBJ1-2, with unresolved D. CDR1 and CDR2 from the germline V gene are SGHDT and YYEEEE. CDR3 length: 12 residues. Between the trimmed V and J ends, which lost 0 bases and 8 bases, there was a span of 8 bases. This chain's CDR3 is CASSLGREGYTF. The CDR3 bases are TGTGCCAGCAGCTTGGGTCGGGAAGGCTACACCTTC.

The chain joins TRBV19 to TRBJ2-2; TRBD2 matches 8 bases. Trimming took 5 bases from V and 4 from J; bases not matched to a gene: 9. Germline V CDR1 and CDR2: LNHDA, SQIVND (reference sequence). CDR3 size: 16 residues. The DNA of the CDR3 is TGTGCCAGTAGTCCTCGGGGGCTAGCGGGCACCGGGGAGCTGTTTTTT. Translated, it gives CASSPRGLAGTGELFF.

The chain carries TRBV5-1 and TRBJ2-5; 10 positions agree with TRBD1. J gave up 5 bases and V 4 bases, and 5 bases lay outside the gene matches. There are 14 residues in the CDR3. In germline, CDR1 is SGHRS, CDR2 YFSETQ. CDR3 loop: CASSVTGGRETQYF. The CDR3 DNA reads TGCGCCAGCAGCGTGACAGGGGGCAGGGAGACCCAGTACTTC.

The DNA for the CDR3 is TGTGCCAGCAGCTTACTGATTAGGGATGAGCAGTTCTTC. As protein: CASSLLIRDEQFF. This rearrangement joins TRBV11-2 to TRBJ2-1, with D unclear. CDR3 length equals 13 residues. The V end lost 2 bases, the J end lost 8 bases, and 10 bases lay between the germline ends. CDR1 is SGHAT and CDR2 is FQNNGV in the germline V gene.

The chain carries TRBV30 and TRBJ1-4, with D possibly matching TRBD1 (5 bases). Trimming shortened V by 5 bases and J by 7 bases, and 14 bases separated the two germline ends. CDR1 is GTSNPN and CDR2 is SVGIG in the germline V gene (reference sequence). This CDR3 is 13 amino acids long. This CDR3 reads CAWEPGPTEKLFF. The CDR3 nucleotides read TGTGCCTGGGAACCGGGACCAACTGAAAAACTGTTTTTT.

V and J are TRBV7-3 and TRBJ2-1; 8 nucleotides agree with TRBD1. CDR1 SGHTA and CDR2 FQGTGA come from the germline V gene. With V trimmed by 3 bases and J by 9 bases, 4 bases remained unmatched. The CDR3 has 13 residues. As DNA, the CDR3 is TGTGCCAGCAGCTTGGACAGGGAAGGTGAGCAGTTCTTC. Translating gives CASSLDREGEQFF.

V and J are TRBV6-5 and TRBJ2-3, with unresolved D. With 4 bases removed from V and 8 bases from J, the gap between germline ends came to 7 bases. The CDR3 is 11 amino acids. Germline V gene sequence: CDR1 MNHEY, CDR2 SVGAGI. The CDR3 here is CASSSPSTQYF. The CDR3 region has the DNA TGTGCCAGCAGTTCCCCCTCTACGCAGTATTTT.